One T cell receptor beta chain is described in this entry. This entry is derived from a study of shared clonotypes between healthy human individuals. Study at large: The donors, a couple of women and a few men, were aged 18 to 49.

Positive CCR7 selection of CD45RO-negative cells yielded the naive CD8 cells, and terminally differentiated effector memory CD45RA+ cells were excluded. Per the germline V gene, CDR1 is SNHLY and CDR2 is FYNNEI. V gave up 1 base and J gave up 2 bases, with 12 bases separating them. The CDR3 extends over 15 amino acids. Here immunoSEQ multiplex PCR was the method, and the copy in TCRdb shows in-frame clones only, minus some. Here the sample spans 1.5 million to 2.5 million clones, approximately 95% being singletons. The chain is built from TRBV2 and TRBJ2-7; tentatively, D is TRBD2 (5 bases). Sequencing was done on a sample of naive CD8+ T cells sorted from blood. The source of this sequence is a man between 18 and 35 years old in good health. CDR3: CASSEGEDFPYEQYF. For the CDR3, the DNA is TGTGCCAGCAGTGAAGGAGAGGACTTCCCCTACGAGCAGTACTTC. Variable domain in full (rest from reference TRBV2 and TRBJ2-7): EPEVTQTPSHQVTQMGQEVILRCVPISNHLYFYWYRQILGQKVEFLVSFYNNEISEKSEIFDDQFSVERPDGSNFTLKIRSTKLEDSAMYFCASSEGEDFPYEQYFGPGTRLTVT.